This entry describes one T cell receptor beta chain. Its antigen is still unknown. This sample was included in a study of cytomegalovirus exposure and HLA in healthy donors. Both 60 Vbeta primers and 13 Jbeta primers went into the PCR. Sequencing was performed with immunoSEQ multiplex PCR; in TCRdb, only in-frame clones are kept and a portion is missing. The table has about 160,000 clones, 75% to 80% seen once. Findings of the study overall: The authors considered a cluster of highly shared sequence variants likely to be a sequencing artifact. Most TCRs appeared rarely, but some public TCRs recurred in many donors.

The sequencing sample was made of PBMCs. The sequence derives from a woman in her forties or fifties in good health and CMV-seropositive.

The CDR3 sequence is CASSSRTGGAGNTIYF. The CDR3 nucleotides read TGTGCCAGCAGTTCGCGGACAGGGGGCGCTGGAAACACCATATATTTT. The chain is built from TRBV28 and TRBJ1-3; 11 nucleotides line up with TRBD1. CDR3 length: 16 amino acids. The J segment lost 2 bases and the V segment lost 4 bases, leaving 4 bases of the junction unmatched. From germline, CDR1 is MDHEN and CDR2 SYDVKM.